This T cell receptor (beta chain) was observed in a study of cytomegalovirus exposure and HLA in healthy donors. General study points: In vitro work confirmed that a few CMV-associated chains recognize CMV antigens. Most sequenced TCRs were rare (though some public TCRs occurred in many donors). Reportedly, diagnosis of cytomegalovirus status by the classifier showed high specificity and sensitivity.

The trim removed 5 bases at V and 5 bases at J, leaving 11 bases unmatched. The CDR3 has 16 amino acids. Germline loops: CDR1 LNHDA, CDR2 SQIVND (reference sequence). Assay used: immunoSEQ multiplex PCR; TCRdb lists only in-frame clones, some missing. The sample has over 250,000 clones, 87% seen once. Regarding this clone: What it binds is not known.

Separation from the roughly 600-subject first cohort characterized the roughly 130-subject validation cohort, to which the donors belonged. The chain recombines TRBV19 with TRBJ2-7, with 11 bases fitting TRBD2. The clonotype comes from a young woman in good health and CMV-seropositive. The sample taken for sequencing was PBMCs. The CDR3: CASSSRLAGFVDEQYF. The CDR3 bases are TGTGCCAGTAGTTCCAGACTAGCGGGGTTCGTGGACGAGCAGTACTTC.